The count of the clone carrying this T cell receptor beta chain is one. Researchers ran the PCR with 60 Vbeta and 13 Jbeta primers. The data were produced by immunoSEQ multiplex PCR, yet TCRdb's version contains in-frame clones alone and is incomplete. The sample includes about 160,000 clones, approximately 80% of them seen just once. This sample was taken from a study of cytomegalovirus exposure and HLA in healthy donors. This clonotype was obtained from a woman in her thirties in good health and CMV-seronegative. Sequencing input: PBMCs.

For the CDR3, the DNA is TGTGCCAGCAGCCAAGACCTGACAGGGGATTATCAGCCCCAGCATTTT. Protein: CASSQDLTGDYQPQHF. This rearrangement joins TRBV4-2 to TRBJ1-5; 8 nucleotides line up with TRBD1. The CDR3 is made up of 16 amino acids. J was trimmed by 5 bases and V by 0 bases; bases with no gene match: 6. CDR1 and CDR2 (germline): LGHNA, YNFKEQ.